A selection of T cell receptor beta chains follows, all from one sample in a study of blood T cell repertoires in COVID-19. Repertoires were generated with immunoSEQ multiplex PCR, while TCRdb's copy carries only in-frame clones and drops some. The table shows 130,000 to 150,000 clones, with around four fifths occurring only once. Sequenced material: peripheral blood. Source of these receptors: a woman in her thirties or forties with active or convalescent COVID-19. Both conserved end residues are part of each CDR3. The D gene is left open where the match is weak. The size of a clone is reported for some rows only, either as once, few or many, or as a class for expanded clones.

V	J	D	size	DNA	CDR3
TRBV25-1	TRBJ2-5	NA	few	TGTGCCAGCAGTGAATGGCAGGGGCGCGGGACCCAGTACTTC	CASSEWQGRGTQYF
TRBV30	TRBJ1-2	TRBD1	NA	TGTGCCTGGAGTGCAGGGGGCGGAAACTATGGCTACACCTTC	CAWSAGGGNYGYTF
TRBV6-1	TRBJ1-2	TRBD1	NA	TGTGCCAGCAGTGAACGGGACAGGGCGCGGGGCTACACCTTC	CASSERDRARGYTF
TRBV5-4	TRBJ2-7	NA	NA	TGTGCCAGCAGCTTGACGGGATCCTACGAGCAGTACTTC	CASSLTGSYEQYF
TRBV7-9	TRBJ2-7	NA	NA	TGTGCCAGCAGCTTCGGTCCGACTCCCGGAGCCTACGAGCAGTACTTC	CASSFGPTPGAYEQYF
TRBV2	TRBJ1-5	NA	NA	TGTGCCAGCTCACCCGGGGGGGCACGCGATCAGCCCCAGCATTTT	CASSPGGARDQPQHF
TRBV9	TRBJ2-7	NA	NA	TGTGCCAGCAGCGCCTCCCGCGGGGCGGGAAAGTCCCACGAGCAGTACTTC	CASSASRGAGKSHEQYF
TRBV18	TRBJ1-2	NA	NA	TGTGCCAGCTCACCGGCGCCAGGGGAAAGCTACACCTTC	CASSPAPGESYTF
TRBV5-4	TRBJ2-7	TRBD1	NA	TGTGCCAGCAGCACTCTCCCGGGACAGTCCTACGAGCAGTACTTC	CASSTLPGQSYEQYF
TRBV10-2	TRBJ2-7	NA	NA	TGCGCCACAGGTATCTCCTACGAGCAGTACTTC	CATGISYEQYF
TRBV28	TRBJ1-3	TRBD1	NA	TGTGCCAGCAGTTCTACAGGGGGCGCTGGAAACACCATATATTTT	CASSSTGGAGNTIYF
TRBV5-1	TRBJ2-2	NA	NA	TGCGCCAGCAGCTTGTACTCTCCCGGGGAGCTGTTTTTT	CASSLYSPGELFF
TRBV5-1	TRBJ2-3	TRBD2	few	TGCGCCAGCAGCGGTAGCGGGAGGACGTCCACAGATACGCAGTATTTT	CASSGSGRTSTDTQYF
TRBV5-5	TRBJ1-3	NA	NA	TGTGCCAGCACCCAGGGTACTGGAAACACCATATATTTT	CASTQGTGNTIYF
TRBV28	TRBJ1-2	NA	NA	TGTGCCAGCGGACCCGAACAGGGTCAGGGCTACACCTTC	CASGPEQGQGYTF
TRBV4-1	TRBJ1-3	NA	NA	TGCGCCAGCAGCCAAGAAGGCGGAGTTGGAAACACCATATATTTT	CASSQEGGVGNTIYF
TRBV19	TRBJ2-2	NA	few	TGTGCCAGTAGGTCCAGTGACACCGGGGAGCTGTTTTTT	CASRSSDTGELFF
TRBV19	TRBJ1-1	TRBD1	NA	TGTGCCAGCGGTAGGCAGGGGGCTAACACTGAAGCTTTCTTT	CASGRQGANTEAFF
TRBV11-2	TRBJ1-6	NA	NA	TGTGCCAGCAGCTTAGGGGGCGTAAGTTCACCCCTCCACTTT	CASSLGGVSSPLHF
TRBV4-2	TRBJ2-7	TRBD1	NA	TGTGCCAGCAGCCAGGGGGGGACAGGGGGCTACGAGCAGTACTTC	CASSQGGTGGYEQYF
TRBV5-4	TRBJ2-2	TRBD1	NA	TGTGCCAGCAGCTTCGGGCAGGGGGCGAACACCGGGGAGCTGTTTTTT	CASSFGQGANTGELFF
TRBV30	TRBJ1-1	NA	NA	TGTGCCTGGAGTGTACAGGCGGTTTATGAAGCTTTCTTT	CAWSVQAVYEAFF
TRBV6-2/TRBV6-3	TRBJ2-7	TRBD1	NA	TGTGCCAGCAGTTACTCGAGACAGGGGGCGGAGCAGTACTTC	CASSYSRQGAEQYF
TRBV19	TRBJ1-1	NA	NA	TGTGCCAGTAGTCCTGGGACTGGTTTAACAGCTTTCTTT	CASSPGTGLTAFF
TRBV27	TRBJ2-1	NA	NA	TGTGCCAGCAGTACAGGGTACTCCTACAATGAGCAGTTCTTC	CASSTGYSYNEQFF
TRBV28	TRBJ2-7	NA	NA	TGTGCCAGCAGCCCCCATGGAGGGTCCTACGAGCAGTACTTC	CASSPHGGSYEQYF